This T cell receptor (beta chain) was profiled in a study of response to subunit inactivated influenza vaccine. Each CDR3 protein is one row after TCRdb ran MiXCR on the RT-PCR reads. There are about 500,000 distinct CDR3 sequences in the sample; approximately 6.9% occur only once, and 10% to 15% lies in the top ten. This clonotype showed up just a few times. Antigen unknown. Regarding the study as a whole: Each seasonal flu vaccination may recruit only limited new T cells, authors suggested.

This receptor was identified in a man in his fifties or sixties who received an inactivated influenza vaccine. Sequences were derived from PBMCs from blood, sampled less than 25 months after vaccination.

DNA of the CDR3: TGTGCCAGCAGCCAACTATCCGGGGCCCACCATGGAAACACCATATATTTT. Translated: CASSQLSGAHHGNTIYF. This chain connects TRBV3-1 to TRBJ1-3; D is possibly TRBD1 (5 bases). Germline assignment: CDR1 LGHDT and CDR2 YNNKEL (reference sequence). V was clipped by 2 bases and J by 3 bases, with 17 bases between them. The CDR3 is made up of 17 amino acids. Full variable domain (missing parts from reference TRBV3-1 and TRBJ1-3): DTAVSQTPKYLVTQMGNDKSIKCEQNLGHDTMYWYKQDSKKFLKIMFSYNNKELIINETVPNRFSPKSPDKAHLNLHINSLELGDSAVYFCASSQLSGAHHGNTIYFGEGSWLTVV.